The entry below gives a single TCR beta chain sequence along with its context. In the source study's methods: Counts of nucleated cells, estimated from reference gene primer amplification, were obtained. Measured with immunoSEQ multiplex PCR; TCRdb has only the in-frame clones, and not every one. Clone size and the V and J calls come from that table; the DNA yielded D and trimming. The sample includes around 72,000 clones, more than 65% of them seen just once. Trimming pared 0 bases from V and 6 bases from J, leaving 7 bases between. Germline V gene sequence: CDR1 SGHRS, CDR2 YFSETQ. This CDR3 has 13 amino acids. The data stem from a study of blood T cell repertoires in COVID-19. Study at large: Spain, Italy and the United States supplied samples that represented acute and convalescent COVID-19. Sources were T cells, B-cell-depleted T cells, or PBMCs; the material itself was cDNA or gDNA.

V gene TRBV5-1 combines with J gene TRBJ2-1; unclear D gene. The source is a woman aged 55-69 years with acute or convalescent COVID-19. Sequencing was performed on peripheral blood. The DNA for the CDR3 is TGCGCCAGCAGCTTGGGGGCCGCCAATGAGCAGTTCTTC. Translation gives CASSLGAANEQFF.